The 32 T cell receptor beta chains given below trace back to one sample, sequenced in a study of control samples from healthy donors and cancer patients. The data were produced by immunoSEQ multiplex PCR, yet TCRdb's version contains in-frame clones alone and is incomplete. The sample includes tens of thousands of clones, roughly 88% seen only once; the top ten take less than 4%. The sequencing sample was made of blood. All receptors come from a man aged 45-65 years in good health.

This sequence joins TRBV7-9 and TRBJ1-6; TRBD1 is a possible D gene (6 bases). The length of the CDR3 is 15 residues. CDR1 is SEHNR, CDR2 FQNEAQ, per germline (reference sequence). Trimming shortened V by 0 bases and J by 8 bases, and 11 bases separated the two germline ends. CDR3 bases: TGTGCCAGCAGCTTAGCTGGGGGGCCGGATTCACCCCTCCACTTT. As protein: CASSLAGGPDSPLHF.

This chain uses TRBV24-1 with TRBJ2-3; 13 nucleotides line up with TRBD2. The junction had 9 bases not matched to a gene; V was cut back by 2 bases and J by 8 bases. This CDR3 is built from 17 residues. Germline V CDR1 and CDR2: KGHDR, SFDVKD. The CDR3 region is CATSDSGTSGISGTQYF. The CDR3 coding sequence is TGTGCCACCAGTGATTCCGGGACTAGCGGGATAAGTGGTACGCAGTATTTT.

The chain recombines TRBV11-2 with TRBJ1-6; no reliable D call. The CDR3 has 14 amino acids. Germline V gene lookup returns CDR1 SGHAT and CDR2 FQNNGV. Trimming stripped 3 bases from V and 9 bases from J, with 12 bases between. In DNA form, the CDR3 reads TGTGCCAGCAGCTTTGGGGAAGGAGCTTCACCCCTCCACTTT. This codes for CASSFGEGASPLHF.

The genes are TRBV5-1 and TRBJ2-3, with D unresolved. V lost 0 bases and J lost 6, with 11 bases in between. There are 14 residues in the CDR3. The germline CDR1 and CDR2 sequences are SGHRS and YFSETQ. The chain's CDR3 is CASSLGDIRDTQYF. As DNA, the CDR3 is TGCGCCAGCAGCTTGGGCGACATAAGGGATACGCAGTATTTT.

V is TRBV27 and J is TRBJ2-3; D call uncertain. In germline, CDR1 is MNHEY, CDR2 SMNVEV (reference sequence). Trimming cost V 2 bases and J 6 bases, with 3 bases left between them. The CDR3 loop spans 11 amino acids. The CDR3 loop reads CASSLGDTQYF. The CDR3 nucleotides read TGTGCCAGCAGTTTAGGGGATACGCAGTATTTT.

This clone has just a few counts. Sequence at one end of the junction differs from germline and may be a read error. The V and J genes are TRBV25-1 and TRBJ1-1, with D possibly TRBD1 on 5 matching bases. Germline V CDR1 and CDR2: MGHDK, SYGVNS. The CDR3 loop spans 9 amino acids. CDR3 in DNA: TGTGCCAGCGGTGATTTGGGGCTATTT. It translates to CASGDLGLF. The full variable domain, with the rest looked up from reference TRBV25-1 and TRBJ1-1, is EADIYQTPRYLVIGTGKKITLECSQTMGHDKMYWYQQDPGMELHLIHYSYGVNSTEKGDLSSESTVSRIRTEHFPLTLESARPSHTSQYLCASGDLGLFGQGTRLTVV.

CDR3 in DNA: TGTGCCAGCAGCGGTGCCTATAGGGACTATGGCTACACCTTC. This gives the protein CASSGAYRDYGYTF. This chain joins TRBV3-1 (or the pseudogene TRBV3-2) and TRBJ1-2, with unresolved D. Trimming took 5 bases from V and 3 from J, leaving 13 bases between them. The germline CDR1 and CDR2 sequences are LGHDT and YNNKEL (reference sequence). The length of the CDR3 is 14 residues.

On this clone itself: In the same sample, other DNA sequences code for this CDR3. This chain connects TRBV19 to TRBJ1-2; perhaps TRBD1 as D (6 bases). Trimming removed 3 bases at V and 3 bases at J, with 11 bases between. CDR3 length: 14 residues. The germline CDR1 and CDR2 sequences are LNHDA and SQIVND (reference sequence). Here the CDR3 reads CASSIGAGDYGYTF. CDR3 nucleotides: TGTGCCAGTAGTATCGGAGCAGGGGACTATGGCTACACCTTC.

The chain has TRBV28 and TRBJ2-3, with D perhaps matching TRBD2 (7 bases). The V end lost 0 bases, the J end lost 5 bases, and 12 bases lay between the germline ends. Germline CDR1 MDHEN, CDR2 SYDVKM. The CDR3 is made up of 15 amino acids. CDR3 DNA sequence: TGTGCCAGCAGTTTATGGGGGGGGGCCAGAGATACGCAGTATTTT. It specifies CASSLWGGARDTQYF.

The chain employs TRBV14 and TRBJ1-6; 7 bases line up with TRBD1. CDR1 and CDR2 from the germline V gene are SGHDN and FVKESK. Trimming took 0 bases from V and 12 from J; bases not matched to a gene: 8. The CDR3 extends over 15 amino acids. The CDR3 region has the DNA TGTGCCAGCAGCCAAGATGGGACAGCTACTCGACCCCTCCACTTT. Protein product: CASSQDGTATRPLHF.

J is TRBJ1-2 and V is TRBV7-9; D is uncertain. Trimming pared 5 bases from V and 8 bases from J, leaving 12 bases between. The CDR3 spans 12 residues. Germline lookup yields CDR1 SEHNR and CDR2 FQNEAQ (reference sequence). The CDR3 here is CASSPVGRGYTF. CDR3 in DNA: TGTGCCAGCAGCCCCGTTGGGAGAGGCTACACCTTC.

The chain links TRBV7-2 to TRBJ1-1, with unresolved D. With 2 bases removed from V and 1 base from J, the gap between germline ends came to 5 bases. Germline V gene lookup returns CDR1 SGHTA and CDR2 FQGNSA. This CDR3 is built from 13 residues. DNA of the CDR3: TGTGCCAGCAGCTTAAGTGCGAACACTGAAGCTTTCTTT. This sequence encodes CASSLSANTEAFF. Full variable domain (rest looked up from reference TRBV7-2 and TRBJ1-1): GAGVSQSPSNKVTEKGKDVELRCDPISGHTALYWYRQSLGQGLEFLIYFQGNSAPDKSGLPSDRFSAERTGGSVSTLTIQRTQQEDSAVYLCASSLSANTEAFFGQGTRLTVV.

The V call is TRBV11-3, the J call TRBJ2-1; the match to TRBD2 covers 14 bases. V gave up 1 base and J gave up 8 bases; unmatched junction bases: 4. Germline V gene data show CDR1 as SGHNT and CDR2 as YENEEA. This CDR3 is 16 amino acids long. The CDR3 sequence: CASSLGGTSGSYEQFF. CDR3 DNA: TGTGCCAGCAGCTTAGGCGGGACTAGCGGGAGCTATGAGCAGTTCTTC.

This chain uses TRBV28 with TRBJ2-3, with a tentative D call TRBD2 (6 bases). The CDR3 length is 14 residues. CDR1 and CDR2 (germline): MDHEN, SYDVKM. V was trimmed by 4 bases and J by 7 bases, leaving 15 bases between them. CDR3 sequence reads: CASSWRVRKYTQYF. DNA of the CDR3: TGTGCCAGCAGTTGGAGGGTCCGTAAGTATACGCAGTATTTT.

The CDR3 region is CATTPGLSPPQHF. CDR3 DNA sequence: TGTGCCACCACTCCGGGCCTGTCTCCGCCCCAGCATTTT. The V and J genes are TRBV24-1 and TRBJ1-5; D remains unclear. The CDR3 is made up of 13 amino acids. CDR1 is KGHDR and CDR2 is SFDVKD in the germline V gene. V lost 8 bases and J lost 9, with 16 bases in between.

The chain is built from TRBV6-2 or TRBV6-3 and TRBJ2-7, with a weak D call TRBD2 (5 bases). Germline loops: CDR1 MNHEY, CDR2 SVGEGT. The CDR3 has 12 residues. V shed 4 bases and J shed 7 bases, with 11 bases lying between them. The CDR3 region has the DNA TGTGCCAGCAGTTCCTTAGCGATTGAGCAGTACTTC. Its translation is CASSSLAIEQYF.

This rearrangement joins TRBV6-5 to TRBJ2-1, with D tentatively TRBD1 or TRBD2 (5 bases each). The length of the CDR3 is 15 residues. Germline V CDR1 and CDR2: MNHEY, SVGAGI. V lost 5 bases and J lost 7, with 18 bases in between. The CDR3 protein is CASSPRTGTGNEQFF. CDR3 bases: TGTGCCAGCAGTCCTCGGACCGGGACGGGGAATGAGCAGTTCTTC.

V and J are TRBV18 and TRBJ2-5; D uncertain. Germline V lookup: CDR1 KGHSH, CDR2 LQKENI. The CDR3 sequence is 12 residues long. V lost 3 bases and J 2 bases, leaving 4 bases between the germline ends. CDR3 sequence (DNA): TGTGCCAGCTCACCGGAGCAAGAGACCCAGTACTTC. Protein product: CASSPEQETQYF. The whole variable domain, remainder taken from reference TRBV18 and TRBJ2-5, is NAGVMQNPRHLVRRRGQEARLRCSPMKGHSHVYWYRQLPEEGLKFMVYLQKENIIDESGMPKERFSAEFPKEGPSILRIQQVVRGDSAAYFCASSPEQETQYFGPGTRLLVL.

V is TRBV29-1 and J is TRBJ2-5; 12 bases align to TRBD2. Losses at the gene ends were 5 bases for V and 4 bases for J; bases not matched to a gene: 8. Germline CDR1 and CDR2: SQVTM and ANQGSEA. CDR3 length: 15 amino acids. The CDR3 bases are TGCAGCGTTACAGGACTAGCGGGACGCGGAGAGACCCAGTACTTC. Amino acid sequence: CSVTGLAGRGETQYF.

J is TRBJ2-5 and V is TRBV28; possibly TRBD1 or TRBD2 for D (5 bases each). V lost 0 bases to trimming and J lost 5 bases, with 7 bases between them. The CDR3 loop spans 13 amino acids. CDR1 is MDHEN and CDR2 is SYDVKM in the germline V gene. The CDR3 reads CASSLWGEETQYF. The CDR3 DNA sequence: TGTGCCAGCAGTTTATGGGGGGAGGAGACCCAGTACTTC.

The chain carries TRBV27 and TRBJ1-2; D is perhaps TRBD1 (6 bases). V was clipped by 3 bases and J by 8 bases, with 19 bases between them. The CDR3 totals 15 residues. The germline V gene has CDR1 MNHEY and CDR2 SMNVEV (reference sequence). Here the CDR3 reads CASSFSGQLKYGYTF. The CDR3 bases are TGTGCCAGCAGTTTCTCCGGACAGCTGAAGTACGGCTACACCTTC.

The rearrangement uses TRBV7-3 and TRBJ2-3, with TRBD2 matching over 7 bases. V was pared by 5 bases and J by 6 bases, with 5 bases of the junction left unmatched. CDR3 length: 13 residues. Germline loops: CDR1 SGHTA, CDR2 FQGTGA. The CDR3 here is CASSQGRADTQYF. CDR3 in DNA: TGTGCCAGCAGCCAAGGGAGGGCTGATACGCAGTATTTT.

The chain recombines TRBV10-3 with TRBJ2-2; 8 bases map to TRBD2. V dropped 10 bases and J dropped 1; count of bases not matched to a gene: 2. Germline V gene lookup returns CDR1 ENHRY and CDR2 SYGVKD. The CDR3 is 13 residues long. CDR3 sequence reads: CATAGGNTGELFF. CDR3 nucleotides: TGTGCCACCGCGGGGGGGAACACCGGGGAGCTGTTTTTT.

This clone showed up just a few times. The rearrangement links TRBV18 to TRBJ2-1, with D possibly being TRBD2 (6 bases). Trimming pared 1 base from V and 3 bases from J, leaving 13 bases between. Germline V gene lookup returns CDR1 KGHSH and CDR2 LQKENI. CDR3 length: 16 amino acids. The CDR3 DNA reads as TGTGCCAGCTCACCACAACCAGCGGGTGTCTACAATGAGCAGTTCTTC. Translated: CASSPQPAGVYNEQFF. The full variable domain, with the rest looked up from reference TRBV18 and TRBJ2-1, is NAGVMQNPRHLVRRRGQEARLRCSPMKGHSHVYWYRQLPEEGLKFMVYLQKENIIDESGMPKERFSAEFPKEGPSILRIQQVVRGDSAAYFCASSPQPAGVYNEQFFGPGTRLTVL.

This clone was recorded only once. V usage is TRBV2 and J usage is TRBJ1-2; 9 bases match TRBD1. With 6 bases clipped from V and 3 bases from J, the junction kept 2 bases outside the gene matches. This CDR3 spans 13 amino acids. Germline lookup yields CDR1 SNHLY and CDR2 FYNNEI. This CDR3 reads CASRTGGHYGYTF. The CDR3 nucleotides read TGTGCCAGCAGGACAGGGGGGCACTATGGCTACACCTTC.

This chain joins TRBV11-2 and TRBJ2-2, with D perhaps TRBD1 (5 bases). CDR3 length: 15 residues. The germline CDR1 and CDR2 sequences are SGHAT and FQNNGV. V was clipped by 1 base and J by 3 bases, with 9 bases between them. The CDR3 DNA sequence: TGTGCCAGCAGCTTAGGGGGCCGGGACACCGGGGAGCTGTTTTTT. It encodes CASSLGGRDTGELFF.

In its sample, this clone was seen once. The V and J genes are TRBV5-4 and TRBJ1-4, with TRBD1 identical over 7 bases. CDR1 and CDR2 (germline): SGHNT, YYREEE (reference sequence). The CDR3 runs to 14 residues. After removal of 3 bases from V and 4 bases from J, the junction contained 3 bases not matched to a gene. CDR3: CASSYDRVNEKLFF. The DNA of the CDR3 is TGTGCCAGCAGCTACGACAGGGTTAATGAAAAACTGTTTTTT.

The chain combines TRBV6-6 with TRBJ1-5; D not resolved. This CDR3 region has 12 residues. Trimming stripped 7 bases from V and 4 bases from J, with 8 bases between. Germline V gene sequence: CDR1 MNHNY, CDR2 SVGAGI (reference sequence). CDR3 protein: CASTSRNQPQHF. For the CDR3, the DNA is TGTGCCAGCACGTCGAGGAATCAGCCCCAGCATTTT.

This chain uses TRBV28 with TRBJ1-3, with D perhaps matching TRBD1 (6 bases). In germline, CDR1 is MDHEN, CDR2 SYDVKM. Trimming took off 8 bases at V and 5 bases at J, with 16 bases between the two ends. The CDR3 is made up of 14 amino acids. The CDR3 here is CASQDPRGRNTIYF. CDR3 in DNA: TGTGCCAGCCAGGACCCCAGGGGTAGAAACACCATATATTTT. Complete variable domain (other parts from reference TRBV28 and TRBJ1-3): DVKVTQSSRYLVKRTGEKVFLECVQDMDHENMFWYRQDPGLGLRLIYFSYDVKMKEKGDIPEGYSVSREKKERFSLILESASTNQTSMYLCASQDPRGRNTIYFGEGSWLTVV.

This chain links TRBV27 with TRBJ1-6, with D maybe TRBD1 (6 bases). Trimming removed 2 bases from V and 0 bases from J, with 17 bases in between. Germline V lookup: CDR1 MNHEY, CDR2 SMNVEV (reference sequence). The CDR3 loop spans 19 amino acids. The CDR3 DNA reads as TGTGCCAGCAGTTTACGGGGCGGGACGGACAGCTCCTATAATTCACCCCTCCACTTT. It yields the protein CASSLRGGTDSSYNSPLHF.

The rearrangement uses TRBV29-1 and TRBJ2-1; D is unresolved. Trimming cost V 1 base and J 8 bases, with 9 bases left between them. Germline V gives CDR1 SQVTM, CDR2 ANQGSEA. This CDR3 region has 12 residues. CDR3 nucleotides: TGCAGCGTTGAAGGGGTTCGCGATGAGCAGTTCTTC. Its translation: CSVEGVRDEQFF.

The chain joins TRBV18 to TRBJ2-2, with TRBD1 as a possible D gene (6 bases). Germline loops: CDR1 KGHSH, CDR2 LQKENI. The V and J ends lost 5 bases and 4 bases respectively, with 17 bases between them. The CDR3 covers 16 residues. The CDR3 DNA sequence: TGTGCCAGCTCATCAAACCCCCCAGGGGCCACCGGGGAGCTGTTTTTT. It encodes CASSSNPPGATGELFF.